The clone carrying this T cell receptor (beta chain) was observed a handful of times. This sample stems from a study of blood T cell repertoires in COVID-19. Whole-study context: Italy, Spain and the United States were the sources of the convalescent and acute COVID-19 samples.

Data came from immunoSEQ multiplex PCR; TCRdb stores just in-frame clones and leaves some out. The sample records fewer than 250,000 clones, about 87% being singletons. This TCR was sampled from a man in his sixties or seventies with acute or convalescent COVID-19. Input material: peripheral blood.

Written as DNA, the CDR3 is TGTGCCTGGAGTCTATCGACAGGGAGGAATGGCTACACCTTC. Its translation is CAWSLSTGRNGYTF. The rearrangement links TRBV30 to TRBJ1-2; 7 nucleotides line up with TRBD1. The CDR3 covers 14 residues. Germline CDR1 GTSNPN, CDR2 SVGIG (reference sequence). The ends lost 2 bases at V and 6 bases at J; junction bases unmatched: 9.